The 8 T cell receptor beta chains in this list originate from one sample, sequenced in a study of blood T cell repertoires in COVID-19. Method: immunoSEQ multiplex PCR; TCRdb's copy keeps in-frame clones and lacks some. The data show some 150,000 clones, more than 75% seen once. The sample was peripheral blood. Receptor source: a man aged 50 or older with active COVID-19.

The V and J genes are TRBV5-6 and TRBJ2-7; D is perhaps TRBD1 (6 bases). CDR3 size: 15 residues. Germline CDR1 is SGHDT and CDR2 is YYEEEE. The ends were cut back, 2 bases at V and 6 bases at J, with 18 bases in the middle. CDR3 loop: CASSFAPSRGGEQYF. CDR3 nucleotide sequence: TGTGCCAGCAGCTTTGCTCCGTCAAGAGGGGGCGAGCAGTACTTC.

The chain has TRBV12-5 and TRBJ1-1; unclear D gene. Per germline, CDR1 LGHNT and CDR2 FRNRAP. V lost 9 bases, J lost 1 base, and 15 bases lay in between. This CDR3 comprises 14 residues. As DNA, the CDR3 is TGTGCTAGCCAACCCCAAGCAGGGAACACTGAAGCTTTCTTT. This encodes CASQPQAGNTEAFF.

The V gene is TRBV18, the J gene TRBJ2-3; 11 positions agree with TRBD1. The CDR3 runs 14 residues. With 4 bases clipped from V and 4 bases from J, the junction kept 1 base outside the gene matches. CDR1 is KGHSH, CDR2 LQKENI, per germline. The CDR3 reads CASSQGQGADTQYF. The CDR3 coding sequence is TGTGCCAGCTCACAGGGACAGGGGGCAGATACGCAGTATTTT.

This clone was seen a few times. This chain joins TRBV4-2 and TRBJ1-2, with 7 bases aligning to TRBD1. Germline V CDR1 and CDR2: LGHNA, YNFKEQ. The ends lost 7 bases at V and 3 bases at J; junction bases unmatched: 17. This CDR3 region has 17 residues. CDR3 sequence reads: CASTPFRGTPKDYGYTF. CDR3 DNA sequence: TGTGCCAGCACCCCCTTCAGGGGGACACCTAAGGACTATGGCTACACCTTC.

This clone was detected once. The rearrangement uses TRBV5-4 and TRBJ2-3, with D perhaps matching TRBD1 (5 bases). CDR3 length equals 13 residues. Germline V gene sequence: CDR1 SGHNT, CDR2 YYREEE (reference sequence). Trimming stripped 1 base from V and 6 bases from J, with 9 bases between. The CDR3 loop is CASSLWGADTQYF. The CDR3 nucleotides read TGTGCCAGCAGCTTGTGGGGCGCGGATACGCAGTATTTT.

The chain employs TRBV5-6 and TRBJ2-1, with 10 bases fitting TRBD2. Germline V gene sequence: CDR1 SGHDT, CDR2 YYEEEE. Losses at the gene ends were 1 base for V and 9 bases for J; bases not matched to a gene: 13. The CDR3 spans 17 residues. CDR3 coding DNA: TGTGCCAGCAGCTTGCTAAGCGGGGGGGCCGGATCGAGTGAGCAGTTCTTC. Amino acids: CASSLLSGGAGSSEQFF.

The rearrangement joins TRBV9 to TRBJ2-2; the match to TRBD2 covers 7 bases. The germline V gene has CDR1 SGDLS and CDR2 YYNGEE. This CDR3 comprises 15 residues. J gave up 1 base and V 3 bases, and 3 bases lay outside the gene matches. CDR3 DNA sequence: TGTGCCAGCAGCGCCGGGACTATGAACACCGGGGAGCTGTTTTTT. It specifies CASSAGTMNTGELFF.

This chain connects TRBV25-1 to TRBJ1-6, with TRBD1 matching 11 bases. The CDR3 is made up of 15 amino acids. Trimming removed 3 bases from V and 8 bases from J; junction bases left unmatched: 3. Germline V lookup: CDR1 MGHDK, CDR2 SYGVNS. In DNA, the CDR3 is TGTGCCAGCAGTGAGGGGACAGGGGGGTATTCACCCCTCCACTTT. It translates to CASSEGTGGYSPLHF.